Below are 17 T cell receptor beta chains sequenced from a single sample in a study of T cells after yellow fever vaccination. TCRdb fed the 5' RACE reads into MiXCR, producing one record per CDR3 protein. Of 300,000 or so distinct CDR3 sequences in the sample, roughly 7.5% were seen once. The sequencing used PBMCs, collected about 41 days after the first yellow fever vaccination. The receptors derive from a man between 18 and 29 years old who received the YFV17D yellow fever vaccine.

There are a few counts of this clonotype. This chain links TRBV27 with TRBJ2-1, with 11 bases identical to TRBD2. Germline V CDR1 and CDR2: MNHEY, SMNVEV (reference sequence). V trimming: 6 bases; J trimming: 2 bases; junction bases outside the gene matches: 3. The CDR3 contains 15 residues. In nucleotides, the CDR3 is TGTGCCAGCAGACTAGCGGGGGCTACCTACAATGAGCAGTTCTTC. Protein sequence: CASRLAGATYNEQFF.

The CDR3: CSARGSGRSTEAFF. DNA for the CDR3: TGCAGTGCTAGGGGCTCAGGGAGGAGCACTGAAGCTTTCTTT. V and J are TRBV20-1 and TRBJ1-1; D might be TRBD1 (5 bases). Germline CDR1 and CDR2: DFQATT and SNEGSKA (reference sequence). The germline V and J ends were trimmed by 3 bases and 4 bases, with 15 bases remaining between them. The length of the CDR3 is 14 residues.

CDR3 DNA: TGTGCCACCAGTGACCAAGCCGGGACAGAGAACACCGGGGAGCTGTTTTTT. It translates to CATSDQAGTENTGELFF. The chain recombines TRBV24-1 with TRBJ2-2; 7 nucleotides agree with TRBD1. V shed 4 bases, J shed 1 base, and the junction held 8 bases outside the gene matches. The CDR3 runs 17 residues. Germline CDR1 KGHDR, CDR2 SFDVKD.

This clonotype appeared many times. The gene calls are TRBV20-1 and TRBJ2-6; 8 bases are a match to TRBD1. The CDR3 is 13 residues long. Germline values: CDR1 DFQATT, CDR2 SNEGSKA (reference sequence). The V segment lost 2 bases and the J segment 8 bases; nucleotides outside the gene matches: 2. The CDR3 coding sequence is TGCAGTGCTAGAAGGACAGGGTCCAACGTCCTGACTTTC. This translates into CSARRTGSNVLTF.

This clonotype was detected many times. The rearrangement uses TRBV18 and TRBJ2-5; unclear D gene. Germline V gene data show CDR1 as KGHSH and CDR2 as LQKENI. The CDR3 loop spans 13 amino acids. Trimming cost V 1 base and J 5 bases, with 8 bases left between them. CDR3 DNA: TGTGCCAGCTCACCACAGGGCACGGAGACCCAGTACTTC. Protein sequence: CASSPQGTETQYF.

This clonotype has just a few counts. The rearrangement joins TRBV6-2 or TRBV6-3 to TRBJ2-5; the match to TRBD1 covers 7 bases. The CDR3 is made up of 17 amino acids. The trim removed 4 bases at V and 1 base at J, leaving 12 bases unmatched. The V gene's germline CDR1 is MNHEY and CDR2 SVGEGT. The CDR3 region is CASSFRTMDRIQETQYF. CDR3 bases: TGTGCCAGCAGTTTCCGAACAATGGACAGGATCCAAGAGACCCAGTACTTC.

J is TRBJ2-5 and V is TRBV7-8; weak D call: TRBD2 (6 bases). Germline V CDR1 and CDR2: SGHVS, FQNEAQ. Trimming stripped 2 bases from V and 2 bases from J, with 9 bases between. The CDR3 spans 14 residues. This CDR3 is CASSLRDWQETQYF. The CDR3 bases are TGTGCCAGCAGCTTAAGGGACTGGCAAGAGACCCAGTACTTC.

The chain links TRBV5-6 to TRBJ2-2; 8 positions match TRBD1. Germline V gives CDR1 SGHDT, CDR2 YYEEEE. There are 16 residues in the CDR3. V trimming: 5 bases; J trimming: 1 base; junction bases outside the gene matches: 7. The CDR3 spells CASRVWTGLNTGELFF. For the CDR3, the DNA is TGTGCCAGCAGAGTGTGGACAGGGCTGAACACCGGGGAGCTGTTTTTT. The whole variable domain, remainder taken from reference TRBV5-6 and TRBJ2-2, is DAGVTQSPTHLIKTRGQQVTLRCSPKSGHDTVSWYQQALGQGPQFIFQYYEEEERQRGNFPDRFSGHQFPNYSSELNVNALLLGDSALYLCASRVWTGLNTGELFFGEGSRLTVL.

This clonotype occurred a few times. The chain joins TRBV10-3 to TRBJ1-2; D is uncertain. The V gene lost 6 bases and the J gene lost 2 bases, with 10 bases spanning the gap. CDR1 is ENHRY and CDR2 is SYGVKD in the germline V gene. CDR3 size: 13 residues. CDR3 sequence (DNA): TGTGCCATCAGATCTACAGAGAACTATGGCTACACCTTC. Translated: CAIRSTENYGYTF.

This clonotype occurred a few times. This chain joins TRBV19 and TRBJ1-6; 9 bases fit TRBD1. Germline assignment: CDR1 LNHDA and CDR2 SQIVND (reference sequence). The CDR3 runs to 16 residues. J gave up 7 bases and V 2 bases, and 6 bases lay outside the gene matches. Here the CDR3 reads CASSIQGQGLNSPLHF. CDR3 coding DNA: TGTGCCAGTAGTATACAGGGACAGGGCCTCAATTCACCCCTCCACTTT.

V and J are TRBV20-1 and TRBJ2-1; D call uncertain. The CDR3 runs 17 residues. Per germline, CDR1 DFQATT and CDR2 SNEGSKA (reference sequence). V was clipped by 1 base and J by 0 bases, with 16 bases between them. This CDR3 reads CSARASMGLSSYNEQFF. The CDR3 DNA follows: TGCAGTGCTAGAGCCTCAATGGGGTTAAGCTCCTACAATGAGCAGTTCTTC.

CDR3 nucleotides: TGTGCCAGCAGTGAAGTCGTGGGATACGAGCAGTACGTC. Protein: CASSEVVGYEQYV. The rearrangement links TRBV6-1 to TRBJ2-7; D gene ambiguous. Deletions cut 1 base from V and 4 bases from J, with 8 bases between. Germline assignment: CDR1 MNHNS and CDR2 SASEGT. This CDR3 region has 13 residues.

CDR3 region: CASSLQSANEKLFF. CDR3 nucleotide sequence: TGTGCCAGCAGTCTACAGTCGGCTAATGAAAAACTGTTTTTT. The J gene is TRBJ1-4, the V gene TRBV6-5; D unresolved. V lost 5 bases to trimming and J lost 3 bases, with 10 bases between them. This CDR3 is 14 amino acids long. Germline V lookup: CDR1 MNHEY, CDR2 SVGAGI.

The genes are TRBV4-1 and TRBJ2-3; TRBD1 matches 9 bases. With V trimmed by 5 bases and J by 8 bases, 14 bases remained unmatched. Per the germline V gene, CDR1 is MGHRA and CDR2 is YSYEKL. This CDR3 has 16 residues. CDR3 nucleotide sequence: TGCGCCAGCAGCACCGATCCGGGACAGGGCCTCTCTACGCAGTATTTT. It is translated as CASSTDPGQGLSTQYF.

This clonotype was observed a handful of times. The chain recombines TRBV5-6 with TRBJ2-4; 10 nucleotides align to TRBD1. V shed 4 bases and J 8 bases; nucleotides not matched to a gene: 9. Per the germline V gene, CDR1 is SGHDT and CDR2 is YYEEEE. The CDR3 totals 15 residues. CDR3 coding DNA: TGTGCCAGCAGCCAACGGTCCGGGACAGGGGACATTCAGTACTTC. This translates into CASSQRSGTGDIQYF.

The chain employs TRBV27 and TRBJ2-3; 13 bases align to TRBD2. Germline CDR1 is MNHEY and CDR2 is SMNVEV (reference sequence). The V gene end was trimmed by 4 bases and the J gene end by 2 bases; junction bases not matched to a gene: 3. The CDR3 totals 16 residues. The CDR3 DNA is TGTGCCAGCAGTTGGACTAGCGGGGGATTCACAGATACGCAGTATTTT. Amino acids: CASSWTSGGFTDTQYF.

This clonotype has just a few counts. The chain combines TRBV7-9 with TRBJ1-2; D not resolved. CDR3 length: 12 residues. V was pared by 5 bases and J by 7 bases, with 11 bases between. Germline CDR1 reads SEHNR; CDR2 reads FQNEAQ (reference sequence). CDR3 in DNA: TGTGCCAGCAGCGGCTCGGTGGGTGGCTACACCTTC. Translated: CASSGSVGGYTF.